This T cell receptor beta chain derives from a study of Graves' ophthalmopathy and Graves' hyperthyroidism. Researchers took RNA transcripts and amplified TCR beta CDR3 regions from them. HTBI primers were employed in first-round RT-PCR, then a second-round multiplex PCR followed. In TCRdb, the multiplex PCR reads were re-called with MiXCR into one record per CDR3 protein. The sample consists of about 620,000 distinct CDR3 sequences, approximately 22% of them appearing once. With 7 bases removed from V and 3 bases from J, the gap between germline ends came to 18 bases. The CDR3 totals 15 residues. About this clonotype: The antigen is not known.

Study-level findings and limits: In blood appeared most of the expanded thyroid clonotypes whose frequency exceeded 0.001.

The hyperthyroidism patients had a new diagnosis of under 2 months' duration and were aged 18 to 65. Certain patients were not enrolled. These were patients with other autoimmune diseases, uncontrolled infections, pregnancy or lactation. Material for sequencing was peripheral blood. The gene calls are TRBV12-3 or TRBV12-4 and TRBJ2-5; D is possibly TRBD1 (5 bases). This TCR came from a woman between 18 and 29 years old with stable Graves' hyperthyroidism. Some clones in this sample may be carry-over from other donors' samples. The CDR3 DNA follows: TGTGCCAGCACTCCTGCCGAAGGGGTAGAAGAGACCCAGTACTTC. It yields the protein CASTPAEGVEETQYF.